This TCR beta chain comes out of a study of CD8+CD57+ T cells in acquired aplastic anemia. Turning to the study itself: Each DNA sample taken from sorted CD4+ and CD8+ cells came to 3.2 ug on average.

It was patients with CD8+CD57+ cell expansion by flow cytometry who were chosen for sequencing. Among the patients, all had severe acquired aplastic anemia. None of the patients had been given any therapy when their blood was sampled. This clonotype was observed once. Its matching antigen is unknown. General study results and limits: The number of CD8+ CDR3 sequences shared by patients and controls was twenty-nine.

There are 14 residues in the CDR3. Trimming pared 1 base from V and 6 bases from J, leaving 12 bases between. Per the germline V gene, CDR1 is DFQATT and CDR2 is SNEGSKA (reference sequence). Genomic DNA, serving as template, underwent TCR beta VDJ and CDR3 profiling. Via MiXCR, TCRdb re-called the reads, giving one row per CDR3 protein. Altogether 220,000 or so distinct CDR3 sequences are present, about 62% being singletons, with the ten largest covering roughly 62%. This sequence originates from a human donor with aplastic anemia. The sequencing sample was made of sorted CD4+, CD8+, or CD8+CD57+ T cells (not recorded which) from PBMCs. The chain is built from TRBV20-1 and TRBJ1-4, with a possible D match to TRBD1 (5 bases). The CDR3 protein is CSARVPGYDEKLFF. The CDR3 DNA follows: TGCAGTGCTAGAGTCCCAGGGTACGATGAAAAACTGTTTTTT.